This T cell receptor beta chain was recorded in a study of a mutant IDH1 vaccine in newly diagnosed glioma. TCRdb's copy holds only in-frame clones and misses some; the assay was immunoSEQ multiplex PCR. The sample consists of 60,000 to 85,000 clones, around 85% of them appearing once. Comments on this clone: Antigen: not known.

This CDR3 spans 15 amino acids. V gave up 4 bases and J gave up 8 bases; unmatched junction bases: 13. The germline V gene has CDR1 SGHRS and CDR2 YFSETQ. Specified time point: week 23, last vaccination. Mutant IDH1 20-mer peptide, at 300 ug, made up each vaccine dose, with topical imiquimod. Donors harbored newly found WHO grade 3 or 4 IDH1-mutant, ATRX-lost astrocytomas. This receptor was identified in a woman aged 50 to 60 with glioma. Specimen: PBMCs, collected from a glioma patient whose treatment included an IDH1 peptide vaccine. The V gene is TRBV5-1, the J gene TRBJ1-2; 8 bases fit TRBD1. The CDR3 DNA follows: TGCGCCAGCAGCCAGTGGGACAGGCCCGACGTGGGCTACACCTTC. Its protein is CASSQWDRPDVGYTF.